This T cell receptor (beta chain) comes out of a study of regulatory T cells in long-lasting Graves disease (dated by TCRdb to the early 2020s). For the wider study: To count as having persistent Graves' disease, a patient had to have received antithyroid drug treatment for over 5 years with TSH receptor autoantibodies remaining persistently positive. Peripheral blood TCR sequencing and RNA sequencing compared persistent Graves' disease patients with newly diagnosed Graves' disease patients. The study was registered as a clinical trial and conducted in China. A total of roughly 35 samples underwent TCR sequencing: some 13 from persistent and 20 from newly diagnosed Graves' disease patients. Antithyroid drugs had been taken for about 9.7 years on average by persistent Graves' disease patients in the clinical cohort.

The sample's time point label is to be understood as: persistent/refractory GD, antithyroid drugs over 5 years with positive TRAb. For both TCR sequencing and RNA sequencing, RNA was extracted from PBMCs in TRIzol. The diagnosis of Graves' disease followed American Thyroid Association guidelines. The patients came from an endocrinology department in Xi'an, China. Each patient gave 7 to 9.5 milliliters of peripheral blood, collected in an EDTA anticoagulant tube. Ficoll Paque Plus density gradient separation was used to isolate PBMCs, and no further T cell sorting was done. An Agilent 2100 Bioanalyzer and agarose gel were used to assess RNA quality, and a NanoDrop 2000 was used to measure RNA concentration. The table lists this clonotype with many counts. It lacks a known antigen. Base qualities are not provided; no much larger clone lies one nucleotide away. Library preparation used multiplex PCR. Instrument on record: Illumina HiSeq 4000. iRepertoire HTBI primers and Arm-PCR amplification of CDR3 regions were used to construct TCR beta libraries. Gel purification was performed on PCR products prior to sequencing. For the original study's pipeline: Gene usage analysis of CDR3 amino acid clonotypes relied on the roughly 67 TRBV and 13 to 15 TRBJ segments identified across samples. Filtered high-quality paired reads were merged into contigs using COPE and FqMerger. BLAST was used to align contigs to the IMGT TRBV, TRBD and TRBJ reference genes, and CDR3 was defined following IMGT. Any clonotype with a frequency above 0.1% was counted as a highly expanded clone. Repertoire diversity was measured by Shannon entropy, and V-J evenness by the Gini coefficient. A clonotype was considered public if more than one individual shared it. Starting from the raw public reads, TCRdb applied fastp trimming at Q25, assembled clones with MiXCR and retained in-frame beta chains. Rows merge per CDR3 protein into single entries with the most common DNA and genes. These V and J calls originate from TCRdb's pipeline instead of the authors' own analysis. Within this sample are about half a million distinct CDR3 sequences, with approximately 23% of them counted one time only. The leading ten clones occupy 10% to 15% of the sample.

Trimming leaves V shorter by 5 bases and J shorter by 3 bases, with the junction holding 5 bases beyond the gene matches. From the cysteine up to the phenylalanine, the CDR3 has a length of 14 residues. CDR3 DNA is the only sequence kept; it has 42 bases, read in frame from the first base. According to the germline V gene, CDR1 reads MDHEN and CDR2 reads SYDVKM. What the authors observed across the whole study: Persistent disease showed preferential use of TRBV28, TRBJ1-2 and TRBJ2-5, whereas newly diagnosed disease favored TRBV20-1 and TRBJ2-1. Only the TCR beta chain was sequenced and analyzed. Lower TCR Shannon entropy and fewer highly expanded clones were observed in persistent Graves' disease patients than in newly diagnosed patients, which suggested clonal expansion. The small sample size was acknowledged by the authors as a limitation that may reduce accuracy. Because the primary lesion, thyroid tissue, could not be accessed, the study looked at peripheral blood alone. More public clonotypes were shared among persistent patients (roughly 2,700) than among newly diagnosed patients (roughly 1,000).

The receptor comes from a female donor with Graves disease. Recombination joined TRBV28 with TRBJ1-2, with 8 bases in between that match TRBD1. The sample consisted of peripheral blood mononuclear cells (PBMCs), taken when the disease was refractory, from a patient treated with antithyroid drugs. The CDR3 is CASSPDRVYYGYTF. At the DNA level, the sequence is TGTGCCAGCAGTCCGGACAGGGTATACTATGGCTACACCTTC.